The clone carrying this T cell receptor beta chain was counted many times. The data are from a study of T cells after yellow fever vaccination. TCRdb re-called the 5' RACE reads with MiXCR, one entry per CDR3 protein. The sample shows 120,000 or so distinct CDR3 sequences, roughly 6.8% of them seen only once. Sequencing was performed on CD4+ T cells sorted from PBMCs, taken 35 to 50 days after the first yellow fever vaccination. This receptor was taken from a man aged 18 to 30 who received the YFV17D yellow fever vaccine.

CDR3 amino acids: CASFKRRETGELFF. The CDR3 DNA follows: TGTGCCAGTTTTAAACGTCGGGAGACCGGGGAGCTGTTTTTT. The rearrangement joins TRBV28 to TRBJ2-2, with a weak D call TRBD2 (6 bases). V was shortened by 9 bases and J by 5 bases, with 16 bases between the two germline ends. Germline values: CDR1 MDHEN, CDR2 SYDVKM. The CDR3 runs 14 residues. The variable domain in full, completed from reference TRBV28 and TRBJ2-2, reads DVKVTQSSRYLVKRTGEKVFLECVQDMDHENMFWYRQDPGLGLRLIYFSYDVKMKEKGDIPEGYSVSREKKERFSLILESASTNQTSMYLCASFKRRETGELFFGEGSRLTVL.